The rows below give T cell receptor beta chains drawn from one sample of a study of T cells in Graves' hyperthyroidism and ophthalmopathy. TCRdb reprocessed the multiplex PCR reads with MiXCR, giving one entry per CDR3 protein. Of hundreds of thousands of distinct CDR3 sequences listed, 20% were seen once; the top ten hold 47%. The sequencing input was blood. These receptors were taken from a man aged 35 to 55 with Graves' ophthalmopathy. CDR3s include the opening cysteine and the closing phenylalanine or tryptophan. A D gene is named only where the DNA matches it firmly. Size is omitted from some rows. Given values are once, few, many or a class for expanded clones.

TGTGCCAGCAGCTTAGTCACGGCGGGAGGTCGCTCCGAGCAGTACTTC | CASSLVTAGGRSEQYF | TRBJ2-7 | TRBV7-2 | many | TRBD2
TGTGCCAGCTCACCAAGAGGGGCCTTGAACTACGAGCAGTACTTC | CASSPRGALNYEQYF | TRBJ2-7 | TRBV18 | few | -
TGCAGTGTTGAAGCGGGTAGATCCGGGGAGCTGTTTTTT | CSVEAGRSGELFF | TRBJ2-2 | TRBV20-1 | many | -
TGTGCCACCAGTGATTCGTCCAATGTGGCTTTCTTT | CATSDSSNVAFF | TRBJ1-1 | TRBV24-1 | many | -
TGCGCCAGCAGCCAACCCCCGGGACTCCAAGAGACCCAGTACTTC | CASSQPPGLQETQYF | TRBJ2-5 | TRBV4-1 | - | -
TGCGCCAGCAGCTTGGGGACCGACACCTCGGAGACCCAGTACTTC | CASSLGTDTSETQYF | TRBJ2-5 | TRBV5-1 | few | -
TGTGCCAGCAGTTTGAAGGGAACTTCACCCCTCCACTTT | CASSLKGTSPLHF | TRBJ1-6 | TRBV12-3/TRBV12-4 | once | -
TGTGCCTGGAGTCTTAATTCACCCCTCCACTTT | CAWSLNSPLHF | TRBJ1-6 | TRBV30 | few | -
TGTGCCAGCATCTCACTAGCGGCCTCCTACAATGAGCAGTTCTTC | CASISLAASYNEQFF | TRBJ2-1 | TRBV6-1 | - | TRBD2
TGTGCCAGTAGTCTCTTACAGGGAGGTACTGAAGCTTTCTTT | CASSLLQGGTEAFF | TRBJ1-1 | TRBV19 | - | -
TGCGCCAGCAGCCACGGACTAGCGGGATACTCTCCCGGGGAGCTGTTTTTT | CASSHGLAGYSPGELFF | TRBJ2-2 | TRBV5-1 | - | TRBD2
TGTGCCAGCAGCTTAGAGTTCAGCTGGGCAGATACGCAGTATTTT | CASSLEFSWADTQYF | TRBJ2-3 | TRBV11-2 | many | -
TGTGCCACCAGCTTTCGGGACCGCGACACCGGGGAGCTGTTTTTT | CATSFRDRDTGELFF | TRBJ2-2 | TRBV15 | few | -
TGTGCCAGCAGCCTTTCCGAGGGACAGGGGGCAGTTGGGGCCAACGTCCTGACTTTC | CASSLSEGQGAVGANVLTF | TRBJ2-6 | TRBV5-8 | - | TRBD1
TGTGCCAGCAGCTTAGTTTCAGGGCTCACAGATACGCAGTATTTT | CASSLVSGLTDTQYF | TRBJ2-3 | TRBV7-9 | few | -
TGTGCCGGCAGCCCGACGGGACAGGGGATGGACATTCAGTACTTC | CAGSPTGQGMDIQYF | TRBJ2-4 | TRBV5-6 | few | TRBD1